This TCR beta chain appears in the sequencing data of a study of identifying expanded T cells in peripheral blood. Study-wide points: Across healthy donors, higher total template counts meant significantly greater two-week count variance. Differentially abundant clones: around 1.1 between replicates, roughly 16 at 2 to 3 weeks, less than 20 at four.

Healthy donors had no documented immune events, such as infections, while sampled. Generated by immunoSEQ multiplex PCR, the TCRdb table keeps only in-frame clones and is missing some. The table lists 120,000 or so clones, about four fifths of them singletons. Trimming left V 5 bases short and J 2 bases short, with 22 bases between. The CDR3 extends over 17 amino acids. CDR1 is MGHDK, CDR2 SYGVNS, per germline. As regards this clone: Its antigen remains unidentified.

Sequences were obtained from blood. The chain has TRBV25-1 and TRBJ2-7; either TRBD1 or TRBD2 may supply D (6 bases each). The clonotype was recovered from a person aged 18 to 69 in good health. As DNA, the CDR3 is TGTGCCAGCAGTCCAGTCCGCGGGACAAAAGACGCCTACGAGCAGTACTTC. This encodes CASSPVRGTKDAYEQYF.